These T cell receptor beta chains were read from a single sample in a study of blood T cell repertoires in COVID-19. The data were produced by immunoSEQ multiplex PCR, yet TCRdb's version contains in-frame clones alone and is incomplete. This sample has some 200,000 clones, with over 70% found just once. Sequenced input: peripheral blood. The receptors come from a woman between 65 and 79 years old with acute or convalescent COVID-19. The CDR3 runs from the conserved cysteine through the conserved F or W. D genes are given only for firm matches. Clone size is shown for a subset of rows, as once, few, many or a class of expanded clone.

D gene,V gene,clone size,J gene,CDR3 protein,CDR3 DNA
TRBD2,TRBV7-2,-,TRBJ2-1,CASSLTSGKYNEQFF,TGTGCCAGCAGCTTAACTAGCGGAAAGTACAATGAGCAGTTCTTC
TRBD1,TRBV5-4,-,TRBJ1-2,CASSATGAGIFYGYTF,TGTGCCAGCAGCGCGACAGGGGCGGGGATTTTCTATGGCTACACCTTC
TRBD2,TRBV25-1,-,TRBJ2-7,CASTGTSGSYEQYF,TGTGCCAGCACTGGGACTAGCGGGAGTTACGAGCAGTACTTC
-,TRBV7-2,-,TRBJ2-6,CASTRGRTSGANVLTF,TGTGCCAGCACCCGGGGGAGAACCTCTGGGGCCAACGTCCTGACTTTC
-,TRBV9,-,TRBJ2-6,CASSVGTVRSSGANVLTF,TGTGCCAGCAGCGTAGGGACAGTGCGTAGCTCTGGGGCCAACGTCCTGACTTTC
-,TRBV28,-,TRBJ2-1,CASRRDRYNEQFF,TGTGCCAGCAGGCGCGACAGGTACAATGAGCAGTTCTTC
-,TRBV30,-,TRBJ1-1,CAWRKTGTMNTEAFF,TGTGCCTGGAGGAAAACCGGGACAATGAACACTGAAGCTTTCTTT
-,TRBV20-1,-,TRBJ1-6,CSASRGVGNSPLHF,TGCAGTGCTAGTCGGGGAGTTGGGAATTCACCCCTCCACTTT
-,TRBV5-6,-,TRBJ1-1,CASSGRISGNTEAFF,TGTGCCAGCAGCGGGAGGATCTCTGGTAACACTGAAGCTTTCTTT
-,TRBV2,-,TRBJ1-5,CASSAGHYSNQPQHF,TGTGCCAGCAGTGCAGGGCACTATAGCAATCAGCCCCAGCATTTT
TRBD2,TRBV3-1/TRBV3-2,once,TRBJ2-5,CASSGSGKETQYF,TGTGCCAGCAGCGGTAGCGGGAAAGAGACCCAGTACTTC
-,TRBV5-1,-,TRBJ1-1,CASSLTGMNTEAFF,TGCGCCAGCAGCCTTACAGGGATGAACACTGAAGCTTTCTTT
-,TRBV28,-,TRBJ1-5,CASSLSEDYSNQPQHF,TGTGCCAGCAGTTTATCAGAGGATTATAGCAATCAGCCCCAGCATTTT
-,TRBV6-2/TRBV6-3,-,TRBJ2-1,CASSPQVNEQFF,TGTGCCAGCAGTCCCCAGGTGAATGAGCAGTTCTTC
TRBD1,TRBV29-1,-,TRBJ1-1,CSAGGQGAASAFF,TGCAGCGCCGGCGGGCAGGGGGCCGCTAGCGCTTTCTTT
-,TRBV3-1/TRBV3-2,-,TRBJ2-1,CASSQASGEQFF,TGTGCCAGCAGCCAAGCCAGCGGGGAGCAGTTCTTC
-,TRBV6-5,-,TRBJ1-2,CASSYSKGLGYTF,TGTGCCAGCAGTTACTCGAAGGGACTTGGCTACACCTTC
-,TRBV5-1,-,TRBJ1-2,CASSLTLGQDYGYTF,TGCGCCAGCAGCTTAACGTTGGGGCAAGACTATGGCTACACCTTC
TRBD1,TRBV19,-,TRBJ1-1,CASSRDRGLGTEAFF,TGTGCCAGTAGCCGGGACAGGGGGCTCGGCACTGAAGCTTTCTTT
TRBD2,TRBV7-7,-,TRBJ2-5,CASRPGAGGPVETQYF,TGTGCCAGCAGGCCCGGTGCGGGAGGGCCTGTAGAGACCCAGTACTTC
TRBD1,TRBV27,-,TRBJ2-7,CASAEDRGLYEQYF,TGTGCCAGCGCCGAGGACAGGGGGCTATACGAGCAGTACTTC
-,TRBV28,-,TRBJ1-5,CASSLSRGAGPQHF,TGTGCCAGCAGTTTATCGCGGGGTGCCGGGCCCCAGCATTTT
TRBD1,TRBV6-5,-,TRBJ1-6,CASSYSATGTDSPLHF,TGTGCCAGCAGTTACTCTGCGACAGGGACAGATTCACCCCTCCACTTT
-,TRBV5-6,few,TRBJ1-1,CASSSDTTQAFF,TGTGCCAGCAGCTCCGACACCACCCAAGCTTTCTTT
TRBD2,TRBV9,-,TRBJ2-1,CASSANPGLADNEQFF,TGTGCCAGCAGCGCTAACCCGGGACTAGCAGACAATGAGCAGTTCTTC
TRBD1,TRBV29-1,-,TRBJ2-2,CSVLPTGVTGTGELFF,TGCAGCGTTCTTCCGACAGGGGTAACGGGCACCGGGGAGCTGTTTTTT
TRBD1,TRBV7-9,few,TRBJ1-1,CASSSDRGPKTEAFF,TGTGCCAGCAGCTCCGACAGGGGGCCGAAGACTGAAGCTTTCTTT
TRBD2,TRBV29-1,-,TRBJ2-3,CSVPQAGEDTQYF,TGCAGCGTCCCTCAAGCGGGAGAGGATACGCAGTATTTT
TRBD1,TRBV19,once,TRBJ2-7,CASSIGTGRSYEQYF,TGTGCCAGTAGTATAGGGACAGGGAGGTCCTACGAGCAGTACTTC
TRBD1,TRBV4-2,-,TRBJ1-3,CASSQPGTGDSGNTIYF,TGTGCCAGCAGCCAGCCCGGGACAGGGGATTCTGGAAACACCATATATTTT
-,TRBV23-1,-,TRBJ1-1,CASSHLVQGTEAFF,TGCGCCAGCAGTCACCTCGTGCAGGGGACTGAAGCTTTCTTT
TRBD1,TRBV30,-,TRBJ2-1,CAGLRDRGHNEQFF,TGTGCCGGACTCCGGGACAGGGGGCACAATGAGCAGTTCTTC
-,TRBV5-5,-,TRBJ1-2,CASSLSTDYGYTF,TGTGCCAGCAGCTTGTCGACAGATTATGGCTACACCTTC
TRBD2,TRBV5-6,once,TRBJ2-1,CASSLSGGYSYNEQFF,TGTGCCAGCAGCTTGTCGGGGGGATACTCCTACAATGAGCAGTTCTTC
-,TRBV9,-,TRBJ1-1,CASSVGPQGNTEAFF,TGTGCCAGCAGCGTAGGTCCACAGGGGAACACTGAAGCTTTCTTT
TRBD1,TRBV10-3,few,TRBJ1-2,CAISEGQGRDGYTF,TGTGCCATCAGTGAGGGACAGGGAAGGGATGGCTACACCTTC
TRBD1,TRBV6-6,-,TRBJ1-1,CASSSPGQGATEAFF,TGTGCCAGCAGCTCCCCTGGCCAGGGGGCCACTGAAGCTTTCTTT